This T cell receptor (beta chain) was obtained from a study of human T cells and chemical hapten exposure. Findings and caveats of the study: Among TCRs, those above 1 in 1000 frequency were unaffected by DPC sensitization.

This clonotype was counted between two and nine times. What it recognizes is unknown. Time point described: pre-sensitization, week 0. The sample's treatment: therapeutic diphenylcyclopropenone sensitization with weekly scalp DPC. Non-pregnant alopecia patients aged 18 to 70, suitable for DPC therapy. RNA extraction used unfractionated whole blood as the source of total RNA. Trimming took 3 bases from V and 5 from J, leaving 13 bases between them. Germline CDR1 and CDR2: MNHNS and SASEGT. The CDR3 is 14 amino acids. TCRdb itself ran the RACE reads through MiXCR, one entry per CDR3 protein. The sample holds some 250,000 distinct CDR3 sequences, almost 8% seen once.

The source of this sequence is a man aged 18 to 35 with alopecia areata. Some clones in this sample may be carry-over from other donors' samples. The chain uses TRBV6-1 and TRBJ2-5; no clear D. The material was whole blood, obtained in connection with sensitization to the hapten diphenylcyclopropenone (DPC). The CDR3 region has the DNA TGTGCCAGCAGTGACACGATCCAGGCGGAGACCCAGTACTTC. It translates to CASSDTIQAETQYF.